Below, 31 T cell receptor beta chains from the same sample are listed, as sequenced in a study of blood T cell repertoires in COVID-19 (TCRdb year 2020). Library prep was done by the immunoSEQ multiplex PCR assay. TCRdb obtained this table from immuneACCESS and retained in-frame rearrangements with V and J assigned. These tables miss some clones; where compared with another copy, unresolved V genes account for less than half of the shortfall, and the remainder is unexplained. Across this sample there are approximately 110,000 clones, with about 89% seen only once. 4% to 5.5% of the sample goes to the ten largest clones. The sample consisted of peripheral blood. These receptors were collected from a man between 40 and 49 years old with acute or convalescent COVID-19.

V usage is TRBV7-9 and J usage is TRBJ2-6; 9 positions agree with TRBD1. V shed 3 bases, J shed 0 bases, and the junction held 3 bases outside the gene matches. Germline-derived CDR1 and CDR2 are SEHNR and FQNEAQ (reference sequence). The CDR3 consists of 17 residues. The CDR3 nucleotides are TGTGCCAGCAGCTTCGGACAGGGGATCTCTGGGGCCAACGTCCTGACTTTC. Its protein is CASSFGQGISGANVLTF.

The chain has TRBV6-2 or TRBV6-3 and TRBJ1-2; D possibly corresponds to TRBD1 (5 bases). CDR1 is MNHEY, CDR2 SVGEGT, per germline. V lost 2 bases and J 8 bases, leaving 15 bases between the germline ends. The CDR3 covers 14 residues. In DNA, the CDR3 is TGTGCCAGCAGTTACCTCGCACGGGGGGGAGGCTACACCTTC. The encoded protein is CASSYLARGGGYTF.

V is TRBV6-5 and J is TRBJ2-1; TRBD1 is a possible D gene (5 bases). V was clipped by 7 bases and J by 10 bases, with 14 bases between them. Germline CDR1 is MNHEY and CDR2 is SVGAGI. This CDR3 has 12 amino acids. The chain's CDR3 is CASTPRQREQFF. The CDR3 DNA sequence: TGTGCCAGCACCCCCCGACAGAGAGAGCAGTTCTTC.

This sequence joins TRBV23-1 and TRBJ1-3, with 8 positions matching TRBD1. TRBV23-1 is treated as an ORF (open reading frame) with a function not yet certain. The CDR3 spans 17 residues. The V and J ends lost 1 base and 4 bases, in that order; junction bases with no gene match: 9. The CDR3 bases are TGCGCCAGCAGTCAATTATTTACCAGGGGGCAAGGAAACACCATATATTTT. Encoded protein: CASSQLFTRGQGNTIYF.

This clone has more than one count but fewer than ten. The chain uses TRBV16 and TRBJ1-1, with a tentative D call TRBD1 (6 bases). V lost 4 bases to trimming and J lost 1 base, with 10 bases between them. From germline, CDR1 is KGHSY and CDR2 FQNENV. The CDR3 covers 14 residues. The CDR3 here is CASSLHRENTEAFF. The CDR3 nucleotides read TGTGCCAGCAGCCTGCACAGGGAGAACACTGAAGCTTTCTTT. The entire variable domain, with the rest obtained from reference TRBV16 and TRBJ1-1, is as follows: GEEVAQTPKHLVRGEGQKAKLYCAPIKGHSYVFWYQQVLKNEFKFLISFQNENVFDETGMPKERFSAKCLPNSPCSLEIQATKLEDSAVYFCASSLHRENTEAFFGQGTRLTVV.

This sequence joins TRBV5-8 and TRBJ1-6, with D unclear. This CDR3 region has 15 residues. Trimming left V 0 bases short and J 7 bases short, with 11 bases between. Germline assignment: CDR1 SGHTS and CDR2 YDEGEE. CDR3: CASSLEYSPNSPLHF. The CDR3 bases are TGTGCCAGCAGCTTGGAATACAGTCCAAATTCACCCCTCCACTTT.

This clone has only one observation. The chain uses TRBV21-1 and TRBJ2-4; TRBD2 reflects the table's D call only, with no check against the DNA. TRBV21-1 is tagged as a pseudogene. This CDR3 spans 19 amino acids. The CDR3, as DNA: TGTGCCAGCAGCAAAGATCGGGCTAGCGGGAGGGGGGCCAAAAACATTCAGTACTTC. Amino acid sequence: CASSKDRASGRGAKNIQYF.

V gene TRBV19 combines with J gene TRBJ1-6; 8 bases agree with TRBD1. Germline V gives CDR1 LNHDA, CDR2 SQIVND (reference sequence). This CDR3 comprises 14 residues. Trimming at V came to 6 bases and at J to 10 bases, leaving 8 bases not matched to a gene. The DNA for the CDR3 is TGTGCCAGTAGCCCGACAGGGGCTGGGTCACCCCTCCACTTT. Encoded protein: CASSPTGAGSPLHF.

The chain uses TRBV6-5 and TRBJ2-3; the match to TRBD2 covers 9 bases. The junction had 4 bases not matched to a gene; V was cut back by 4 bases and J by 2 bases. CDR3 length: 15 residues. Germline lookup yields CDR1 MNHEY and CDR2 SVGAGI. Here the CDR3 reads CASSFGLANTDTQYF. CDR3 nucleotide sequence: TGTGCCAGCAGTTTCGGACTAGCGAACACAGATACGCAGTATTTT.

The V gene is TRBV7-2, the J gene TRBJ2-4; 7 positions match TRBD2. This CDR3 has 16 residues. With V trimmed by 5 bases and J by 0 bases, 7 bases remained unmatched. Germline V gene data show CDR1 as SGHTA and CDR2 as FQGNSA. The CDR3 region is CASSRSGTLAKNIQYF. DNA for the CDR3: TGTGCCAGCAGCCGCAGCGGGACCCTAGCCAAAAACATTCAGTACTTC.

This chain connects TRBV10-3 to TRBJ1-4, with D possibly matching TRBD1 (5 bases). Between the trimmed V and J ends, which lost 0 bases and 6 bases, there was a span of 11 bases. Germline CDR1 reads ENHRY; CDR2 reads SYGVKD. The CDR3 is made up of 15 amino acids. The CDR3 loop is CAISESPGGDEKLFF. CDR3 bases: TGTGCCATCAGTGAGTCGCCGGGGGGGGATGAAAAACTGTTTTTT.

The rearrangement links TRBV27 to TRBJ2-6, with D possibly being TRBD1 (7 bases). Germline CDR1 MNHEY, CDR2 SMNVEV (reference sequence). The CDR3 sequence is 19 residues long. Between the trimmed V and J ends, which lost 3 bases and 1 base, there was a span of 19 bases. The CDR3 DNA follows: TGTGCCAGCAGTTTTCGTTGGGAGACAGGGAGGTCTGGGGCCAACGTCCTGACTTTC. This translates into CASSFRWETGRSGANVLTF.

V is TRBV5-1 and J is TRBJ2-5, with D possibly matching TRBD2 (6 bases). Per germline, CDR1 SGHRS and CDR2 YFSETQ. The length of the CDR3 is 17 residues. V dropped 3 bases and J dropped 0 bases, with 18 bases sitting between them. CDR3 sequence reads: CASSSRPGLVDQETQYF. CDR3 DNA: TGCGCCAGCAGCTCGCGTCCGGGACTCGTCGACCAAGAGACCCAGTACTTC.

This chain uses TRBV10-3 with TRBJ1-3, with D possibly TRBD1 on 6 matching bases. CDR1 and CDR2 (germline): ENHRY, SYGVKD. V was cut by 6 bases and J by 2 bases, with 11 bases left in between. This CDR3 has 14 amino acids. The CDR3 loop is CAIRATGAGNTIYF. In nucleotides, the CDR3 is TGTGCCATCAGGGCGACAGGCGCTGGAAACACCATATATTTT.

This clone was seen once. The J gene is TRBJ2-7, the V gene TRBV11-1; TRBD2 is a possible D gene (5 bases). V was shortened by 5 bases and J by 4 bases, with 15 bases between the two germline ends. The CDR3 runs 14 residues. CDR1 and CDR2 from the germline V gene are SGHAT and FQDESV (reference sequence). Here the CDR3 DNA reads TGTGCCAGCAGCCAGGTACTAGAGGCTTACGAGCAGTACTTC. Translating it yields CASSQVLEAYEQYF.

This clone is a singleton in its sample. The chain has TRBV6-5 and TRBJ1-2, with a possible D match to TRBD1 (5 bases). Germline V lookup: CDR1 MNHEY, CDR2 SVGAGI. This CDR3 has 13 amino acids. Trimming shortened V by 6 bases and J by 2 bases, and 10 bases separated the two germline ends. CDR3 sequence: CASSPRTNYGYTF. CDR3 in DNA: TGTGCCAGCAGCCCCCGGACAAACTATGGCTACACCTTC.

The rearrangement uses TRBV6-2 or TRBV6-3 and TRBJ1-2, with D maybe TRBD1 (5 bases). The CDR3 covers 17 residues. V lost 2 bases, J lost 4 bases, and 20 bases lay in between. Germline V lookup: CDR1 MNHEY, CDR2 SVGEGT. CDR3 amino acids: CASSYNSRAGDFYGYTF. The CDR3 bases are TGTGCCAGCAGTTACAATAGCAGGGCAGGCGATTTCTATGGCTACACCTTC.

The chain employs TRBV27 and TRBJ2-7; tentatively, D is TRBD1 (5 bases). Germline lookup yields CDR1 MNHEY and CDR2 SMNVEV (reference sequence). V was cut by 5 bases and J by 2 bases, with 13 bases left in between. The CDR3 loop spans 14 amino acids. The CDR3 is CASSPKDSPYEQYF. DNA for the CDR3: TGTGCCAGCAGTCCCAAAGACAGCCCCTACGAGCAGTACTTC.

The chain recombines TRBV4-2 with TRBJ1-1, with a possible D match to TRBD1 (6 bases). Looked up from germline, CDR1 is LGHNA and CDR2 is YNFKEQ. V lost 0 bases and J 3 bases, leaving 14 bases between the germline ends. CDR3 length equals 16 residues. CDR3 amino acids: CASSQENRDKYTEAFF. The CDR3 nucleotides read TGTGCCAGCAGCCAAGAAAACAGGGATAAATACACTGAAGCTTTCTTT.

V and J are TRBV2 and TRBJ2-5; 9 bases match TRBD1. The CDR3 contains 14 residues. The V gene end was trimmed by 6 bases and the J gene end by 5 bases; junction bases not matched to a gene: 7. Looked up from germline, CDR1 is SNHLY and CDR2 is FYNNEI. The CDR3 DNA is TGTGCCAGCAGGCCCGGGACAGGGTACGAGACCCAGTACTTC. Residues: CASRPGTGYETQYF.

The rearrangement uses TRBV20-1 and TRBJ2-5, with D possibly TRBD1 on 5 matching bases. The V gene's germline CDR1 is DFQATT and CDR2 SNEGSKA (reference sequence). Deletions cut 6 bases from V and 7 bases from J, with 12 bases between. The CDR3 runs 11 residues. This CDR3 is CSAPSQGTQYF. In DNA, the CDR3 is TGCAGTGCCCCCTCCCAGGGGACCCAGTACTTC.

The CDR3 bases are TGCAGCGTTGAAACACAGGGCGGACGCAGACTAACAGATACGCAGTATTTT. The encoded protein is CSVETQGGRRLTDTQYF. The V call is TRBV29-1, the J call TRBJ2-3, with D maybe TRBD1 (6 bases). The CDR3 covers 17 residues. Trimming left V 2 bases short and J 3 bases short, with 21 bases between. Germline CDR1 reads SQVTM; CDR2 reads ANQGSEA.

The CDR3 sequence: CASSSTGAYGYTF. CDR3 sequence (DNA): TGTGCCAGCAGTTCGACAGGGGCCTATGGCTACACCTTC. This chain uses TRBV28 with TRBJ1-2, with 8 bases identical to TRBD1. The CDR3 runs 13 residues. Per germline, CDR1 MDHEN and CDR2 SYDVKM. After removal of 4 bases from V and 4 bases from J, the junction contained 2 bases not matched to a gene.

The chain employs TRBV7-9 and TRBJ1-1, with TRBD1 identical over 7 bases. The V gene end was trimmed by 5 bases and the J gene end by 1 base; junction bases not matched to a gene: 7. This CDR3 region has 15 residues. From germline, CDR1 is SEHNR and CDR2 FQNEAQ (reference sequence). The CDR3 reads CASSQRDSKNTEAFF. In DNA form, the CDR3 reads TGTGCCAGCAGCCAACGGGACAGCAAGAACACTGAAGCTTTCTTT.

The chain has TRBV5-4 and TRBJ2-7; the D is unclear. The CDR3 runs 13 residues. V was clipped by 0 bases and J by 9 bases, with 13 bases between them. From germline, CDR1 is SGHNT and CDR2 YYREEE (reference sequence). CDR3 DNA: TGTGCCAGCAGCTTGGAAAACTACGAGTTGCAGTACTTC. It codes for CASSLENYELQYF.

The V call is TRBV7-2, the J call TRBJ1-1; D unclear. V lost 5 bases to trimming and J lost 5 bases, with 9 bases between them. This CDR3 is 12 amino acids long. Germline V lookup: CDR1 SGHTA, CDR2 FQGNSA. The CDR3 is CASSVDWTEAFF. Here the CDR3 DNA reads TGTGCCAGCAGCGTAGACTGGACTGAAGCTTTCTTT.

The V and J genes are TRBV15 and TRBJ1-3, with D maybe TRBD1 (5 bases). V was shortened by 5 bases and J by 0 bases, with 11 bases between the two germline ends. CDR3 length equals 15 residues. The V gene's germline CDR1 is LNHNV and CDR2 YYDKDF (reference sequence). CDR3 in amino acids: CATSARQHSGNTIYF. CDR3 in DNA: TGTGCCACCAGCGCCCGACAGCACTCTGGAAACACCATATATTTT.

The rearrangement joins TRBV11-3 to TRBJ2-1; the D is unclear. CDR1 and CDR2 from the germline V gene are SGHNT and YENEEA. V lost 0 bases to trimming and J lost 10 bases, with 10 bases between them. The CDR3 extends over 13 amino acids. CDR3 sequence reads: CASSLERSEEQFF. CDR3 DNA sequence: TGTGCCAGCAGCTTAGAGAGGAGTGAGGAGCAGTTCTTC.

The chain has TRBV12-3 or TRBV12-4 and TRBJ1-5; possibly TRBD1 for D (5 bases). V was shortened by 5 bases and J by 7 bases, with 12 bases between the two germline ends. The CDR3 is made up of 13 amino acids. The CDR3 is CASSLQGGQPQHF. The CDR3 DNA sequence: TGTGCCAGCAGTCTCCAGGGTGGCCAGCCCCAGCATTTT.

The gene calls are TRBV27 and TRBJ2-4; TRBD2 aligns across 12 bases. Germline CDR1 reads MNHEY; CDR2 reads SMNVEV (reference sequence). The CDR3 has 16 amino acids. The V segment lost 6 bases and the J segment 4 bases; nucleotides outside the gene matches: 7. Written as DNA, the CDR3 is TGTGCCAGCAGCGTAATGACTAGCGGGAGAAAAAACATTCAGTACTTC. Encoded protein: CASSVMTSGRKNIQYF.

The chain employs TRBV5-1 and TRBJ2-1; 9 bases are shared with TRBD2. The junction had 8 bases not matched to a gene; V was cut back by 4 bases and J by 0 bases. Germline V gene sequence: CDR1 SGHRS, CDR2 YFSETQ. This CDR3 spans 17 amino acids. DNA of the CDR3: TGCGCCAGCAGCCCACACTTTAGCGGGAGCTCCTACAATGAGCAGTTCTTC. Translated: CASSPHFSGSSYNEQFF.